These 8 T cell receptor beta chains were all obtained from the same sample, sequenced in a study of PD-L1 blockade in urothelial cancer. Measured with immunoSEQ multiplex PCR; TCRdb has only the in-frame clones, and not every one. The repertoire holds some 80,000 clones, with approximately 86% as singletons. This specimen was PBMCs, taken around atezolizumab (anti-PD-L1) treatment. The origin of the receptors is a woman in her seventies with urothelial cancer.

The chain uses TRBV7-2 and TRBJ2-7; the match to TRBD2 covers 13 bases. The trim removed 5 bases at V and 1 base at J, leaving 11 bases unmatched. CDR3 length: 18 residues. The germline gives CDR1 SGHTA, CDR2 FQGNSA. In DNA, the CDR3 is TGTGCCAGCAGCCTTACTAGCGGGGGGGCGGTATTTTCCTACGAGCAGTACTTC. Its protein is CASSLTSGGAVFSYEQYF.

CDR3 loop: CASSDGQGAWNIQYF. In DNA, the CDR3 is TGTGCCAGCAGTGACGGACAGGGGGCATGGAACATTCAGTACTTC. This chain uses TRBV6-1 with TRBJ2-4, with TRBD1 identical over 11 bases. The trim removed 3 bases at V and 7 bases at J, leaving 5 bases unmatched. Germline lookup yields CDR1 MNHNS and CDR2 SASEGT. This CDR3 has 15 amino acids.

The rearrangement uses TRBV18 and TRBJ2-2, with D possibly being TRBD1 (6 bases). Per the germline V gene, CDR1 is KGHSH and CDR2 is LQKENI. The CDR3 sequence is 13 residues long. V was trimmed by 6 bases and J by 1 base, leaving 6 bases between them. The CDR3 DNA follows: TGTGCCAGCTCGGGACAGAACACCGGGGAGCTGTTTTTT. It codes for CASSGQNTGELFF.

The chain recombines TRBV2 with TRBJ2-7, with a weak D call TRBD1 (6 bases). Germline V gives CDR1 SNHLY, CDR2 FYNNEI. The CDR3 sequence is 15 residues long. Trimming took 3 bases from V and 2 from J, leaving 14 bases between them. CDR3 in amino acids: CASSETGTRTYEQYF. DNA for the CDR3: TGTGCCAGCAGTGAGACGGGGACACGAACCTACGAGCAGTACTTC.

The chain is built from TRBV18 and TRBJ2-2; D call uncertain. Looked up from germline, CDR1 is KGHSH and CDR2 is LQKENI. The CDR3 spans 16 residues. V lost 3 bases, J lost 3 bases, and 14 bases lay in between. The CDR3 coding sequence is TGTGCCAGCTCACCTGAAGTACTCGATTACACCGGGGAGCTGTTTTTT. It codes for CASSPEVLDYTGELFF. Using reference TRBV18 and TRBJ2-2 for the parts outside the CDR3, the full variable domain is NAGVMQNPRHLVRRRGQEARLRCSPMKGHSHVYWYRQLPEEGLKFMVYLQKENIIDESGMPKERFSAEFPKEGPSILRIQQVVRGDSAAYFCASSPEVLDYTGELFFGEGSRLTVL.

The chain uses TRBV25-1 and TRBJ1-5; 10 nucleotides line up with TRBD1. Germline CDR1 and CDR2: MGHDK and SYGVNS. The V segment lost 4 bases and the J segment 15 bases; nucleotides outside the gene matches: 12. CDR3 size: 14 residues. This CDR3 reads CASSGPGTGAGRHF. In DNA form, the CDR3 reads TGTGCCAGCAGTGGCCCCGGGACAGGGGCGGGTCGGCATTTT.

CDR3 nucleotides: TGTGCCAGCAGCATACTTCCGGGACTCGTTACGCAGTATTTT. Translated, it gives CASSILPGLVTQYF. The chain employs TRBV9 and TRBJ2-3; TRBD2 is a possible D gene (6 bases). Trimming took 4 bases from V and 8 from J, leaving 17 bases between them. Germline lookup yields CDR1 SGDLS and CDR2 YYNGEE. The CDR3 totals 14 residues.

V is TRBV6-1 and J is TRBJ2-7; maybe TRBD1 (5 bases). CDR1 MNHNS and CDR2 SASEGT come from the germline V gene. The length of the CDR3 is 14 residues. V was shortened by 5 bases and J by 1 base, with 12 bases between the two germline ends. CDR3 region: CASSILPGSYEQYF. CDR3 DNA: TGTGCCAGCAGTATTCTCCCAGGGTCCTACGAGCAGTACTTC.